A selection of T cell receptor beta chains follows, all from one sample in a study of T-cell reconstitution after alpha-beta-depleted transplantation in children. One entry per CDR3 protein results from TCRdb running MiXCR on the PCR reads. Of about 200,000 distinct CDR3 sequences in the sample, approximately 6% were seen once. The sample here was PBMCs, taken before TCRalphabeta/CD19-depleted stem cell transplant. The receptors originated from a girl under three years old with combined immunodeficiency, due to receive a stem cell transplant. Both conserved end residues are part of each CDR3. The D gene is left open where the match is weak. Clone sizes are shown as how often the clone was seen (once, few, many) or a class if it is expanded.

many	TRBV20-1	TRBJ2-7	-	CSASFGRYEQYF	TGCAGTGCTAGTTTCGGTCGGTACGAGCAGTACTTC
many	TRBV20-1	TRBJ1-1	-	CSAGRGQYTEAFF	TGCAGTGCTGGCCGTGGGCAATACACTGAAGCTTTCTTT
many	TRBV29-1	TRBJ1-1	-	CSVDRTALNTEAFF	TGCAGCGTTGATAGGACCGCCTTGAACACTGAAGCTTTCTTT
many	TRBV29-1	TRBJ2-1	-	CSVAWQYNEQFF	TGCAGCGTGGCCTGGCAGTACAATGAGCAGTTCTTC
many	TRBV25-1	TRBJ2-7	TRBD1	CASSGFDRDRGGYEQYF	TGTGCCAGCAGTGGGTTCGACCGGGACAGGGGTGGATACGAGCAGTACTTC
many	TRBV25-1	TRBJ2-4	-	CASSGEGIQLQYF	TGTGCCAGCAGTGGAGAGGGTATCCAGCTTCAGTACTTC
many	TRBV9	TRBJ1-1	-	CASSVAGAEGDTEAFF	TGTGCCAGCAGCGTAGCTGGGGCCGAAGGGGACACTGAAGCTTTCTTT
few	TRBV9	TRBJ2-5	TRBD2	CASSVVEAGGMETQYF	TGTGCCAGCAGCGTAGTAGAAGCGGGAGGGATGGAGACCCAGTACTTC
few	TRBV29-1	TRBJ2-5	-	CSVEMQISQETQYF	TGCAGCGTGGAAATGCAGATTTCCCAAGAGACCCAGTACTTC
many	TRBV20-1	TRBJ2-6	-	CSAPRVSGANVLTF	TGCAGTGCCCCCAGGGTCTCTGGGGCCAACGTCCTGACTTTC
many	TRBV5-6	TRBJ2-1	TRBD2	CASSLSGQRGGYNEQFF	TGTGCCAGCAGCTTGAGTGGGCAGCGGGGGGGCTACAATGAGCAGTTCTTC
many	TRBV27	TRBJ2-1	-	CASSFFETGDEQFF	TGTGCCAGCAGTTTTTTTGAGACAGGAGATGAGCAGTTCTTC
many	TRBV29-1	TRBJ2-5	-	CSTEDSLYQETQYF	TGCAGCACCGAGGACTCCCTTTACCAAGAGACCCAGTACTTC
many	TRBV7-9	TRBJ2-7	-	CASSLPGTKTYEQYF	TGTGCCAGCAGCTTACCCGGGACAAAGACCTACGAGCAGTACTTC
many	TRBV12-3/TRBV12-4	TRBJ2-1	TRBD2	CASSLAMTKGGTSAYNEQFF	TGTGCCAGCAGTTTAGCAATGACTAAAGGGGGGACTAGCGCATACAATGAGCAGTTCTTC
many	TRBV7-9	TRBJ1-4	-	CASSSWTANEKLFF	TGTGCCAGCAGCTCATGGACGGCTAATGAAAAACTGTTTTTT
many	TRBV25-1	TRBJ2-1	-	CASSPLGLREQFF	TGTGCCAGCAGTCCGCTGGGACTTCGGGAGCAGTTCTTC
many	TRBV28	TRBJ2-7	-	CASSRPQGPYEQYF	TGTGCCAGCAGTCGCCCACAGGGACCCTACGAGCAGTACTTC
many	TRBV10-3	TRBJ2-1	TRBD2	CAITSGTSGRVEQFF	TGTGCCATCACCAGCGGGACTAGCGGGAGGGTCGAGCAGTTCTTC
many	TRBV4-1	TRBJ2-2	TRBD1	CASSQSQGAGGELFF	TGCGCCAGCAGCCAATCTCAGGGGGCGGGAGGGGAGCTGTTTTTT